What follows describes a single T cell receptor (beta chain). In the authors' workflow: Reference gene primers were amplified, and this amplification served to estimate nucleated cell counts. TCRdb keeps only in-frame clones here, not all; method: immunoSEQ multiplex PCR. The V and J calls and the clone size are those of that table, but D and trimming were determined from the DNA. In the table there are 150,000 to 200,000 clones, about nine tenths of which are singletons. This record comes from a study of blood T cell repertoires in COVID-19. Those who participated ranged in age from roughly 18 to 100 years and resided in 24 US areas. The CDR3 runs 14 residues. CDR1 is LNHDA, CDR2 SQIVND, per germline (reference sequence). Losses at the gene ends were 5 bases for V and 5 bases for J; bases not matched to a gene: 9.

The receptor's source is a woman between 18 and 29 years old who had recovered from COVID-19. The J gene is TRBJ2-7, the V gene TRBV19; 7 nucleotides align to TRBD1. The sample taken for sequencing was PBMCs or T cells enriched from blood (not recorded which). Written as DNA, the CDR3 is TGTGCCAGTAGTTCCTATGACAGGGCCGACGAGCAGTACTTC. Its protein is CASSSYDRADEQYF.